A single sample is the source of the 20 T cell receptor beta chains below, sequenced in a study of CD8 T cells in ankylosing spondylitis. TCRdb fed the 5' RACE reads into MiXCR, producing one record per CDR3 protein. The data show tens of thousands of distinct CDR3 sequences, 4.5% to 6% seen once. Specimen: blood, either unsorted or a sorted T cell fraction (not recorded which). Source of these receptors: a male donor with ankylosing spondylitis or in good health (not recorded which).

The table lists this clonotype with many counts. V gene TRBV28 combines with J gene TRBJ2-1; 8 positions match TRBD2. The V gene end was trimmed by 5 bases and the J gene end by 12 bases; junction bases not matched to a gene: 12. This CDR3 contains 14 residues. CDR1 is MDHEN, CDR2 SYDVKM, per germline. CDR3 DNA: TGTGCCAGCAGTCCCATAGAGGTTCTAGCGGGGCAGTTCTTC. Protein sequence: CASSPIEVLAGQFF.

This clonotype was found many times. An end of the junction does not agree with germline; a read error may underlie this. This chain connects TRBV29-1 to TRBJ2-4, with unresolved D. Germline CDR1 reads SQVTM; CDR2 reads ANQGSEA. CDR3 size: 11 residues. CDR3 DNA sequence: TGCAGCTTTGAAGTGAAAAACATTCAGTACTTC. Translation: CSFEVKNIQYF.

This clonotype was detected a few times. V and J are TRBV14 and TRBJ1-2, with D perhaps TRBD1 (5 bases). This CDR3 is 13 amino acids long. V dropped 0 bases and J dropped 5 bases, with 7 bases sitting between them. Germline V CDR1 and CDR2: SGHDN, FVKESK. The CDR3 reads CASSQDRQYGYTF. DNA for the CDR3: TGTGCCAGCAGCCAAGACCGACAGTATGGCTACACCTTC.

This clonotype was counted at least ten times. The chain combines TRBV6-1 with TRBJ2-1; D is unresolved. V was cut by 8 bases and J by 4 bases, with 15 bases left in between. The CDR3 loop spans 14 amino acids. The germline V gene has CDR1 MNHNS and CDR2 SASEGT. The CDR3 is CASSGRMIYNEQFF. The DNA of the CDR3 is TGTGCCAGCTCAGGACGCATGATTTACAATGAGCAGTTCTTC.

With respect to this clonotype: A much larger clone differs from this one at a single base, so this may be a read error. The CDR3 sequence is CASSAQASEQFF. CDR3 coding DNA: TGTGCCAGCAGTGCTCAGGCCAGTGAGCAGTTCTTC. V usage is TRBV2 and J usage is TRBJ2-1; D is ambiguous. CDR1 is SNHLY, CDR2 FYNNEI, per germline. The CDR3 sequence is 12 residues long. Deletions cut 4 bases from V and 9 bases from J, with 10 bases between.

The sample holds many counts of this clonotype. The chain is built from TRBV5-5 and TRBJ2-5; D remains unclear. Per the germline V gene, CDR1 is SGHKS and CDR2 is YYEKEE (reference sequence). The CDR3 is 14 amino acids. V shed 1 base and J shed 1 base, with 8 bases lying between them. In DNA, the CDR3 is TGTGCCAGCAGCTTGTTTGGCGGCCAAGAGACCCAGTACTTC. Encoded protein: CASSLFGGQETQYF.

This clonotype was seen many times. J is TRBJ1-2 and V is TRBV7-9; D gene uncertain. Germline loops: CDR1 SEHNR, CDR2 FQNEAQ (reference sequence). Trimming removed 4 bases from V and 2 bases from J, with 8 bases in between. CDR3 size: 13 residues. CDR3 DNA: TGTGCCAGCAGCTACGGCGGAAACTATGGCTACACCTTC. Translation gives CASSYGGNYGYTF.

This clonotype was observed many times. The chain carries TRBV12-3 or TRBV12-4 and TRBJ2-3, with 9 bases identical to TRBD1. The CDR3 runs 16 residues. Trimming cost V 4 bases and J 5 bases; bases outside gene matches: 10. The CDR3, as DNA: TGTGCCAGCAGTTCCTCCGGGACAGGGTATGGAGATACGCAGTATTTT. This codes for CASSSSGTGYGDTQYF.

This clonotype was seen repeatedly, ten times or more. The genes are TRBV5-1 and TRBJ1-1, with D unclear. V shed 2 bases and J shed 5 bases, with 13 bases lying between them. The CDR3 loop spans 14 amino acids. Looked up from germline, CDR1 is SGHRS and CDR2 is YFSETQ. CDR3 coding DNA: TGCGCCAGCAGCTTTGGACTCCGGGAAACTGAAGCTTTCTTT. Translation: CASSFGLRETEAFF.

In this sample, this clonotype turned up many times. The V gene is TRBV20-1, the J gene TRBJ2-1; D remains ambiguous. CDR3 size: 13 residues. Germline-derived CDR1 and CDR2 are DFQATT and SNEGSKA (reference sequence). V was trimmed by 5 bases and J by 3 bases, leaving 11 bases between them. The CDR3 DNA reads as TGCAGTGCTCGAACTAACGACTACAATGAGCAGTTCTTC. Amino acids: CSARTNDYNEQFF.

There are many counts of this clonotype. The chain couples TRBV29-1 to TRBJ2-3, with no clear D. Trimming cost V 0 bases and J 4 bases, with 8 bases left between them. CDR3 length: 13 residues. Germline loops: CDR1 SQVTM, CDR2 ANQGSEA. CDR3 nucleotide sequence: TGCAGCGTTGAAGATAATAGGGCAGATACGCAGTATTTT. This gives the protein CSVEDNRADTQYF.

The table lists this clonotype with many counts. The chain recombines TRBV20-1 with TRBJ2-1; 11 positions match TRBD2. V was pared by 6 bases and J by 4 bases, with 8 bases of the junction left unmatched. The CDR3 runs 15 residues. CDR1 is DFQATT and CDR2 is SNEGSKA in the germline V gene (reference sequence). CDR3 protein: CSAALAGGTYNEQFF. CDR3 bases: TGCAGTGCCGCGTTAGCGGGAGGGACATACAATGAGCAGTTCTTC.

This clonotype was detected ten times or more. The V and J genes are TRBV5-4 and TRBJ1-1; D not resolved. The CDR3 consists of 13 residues. V lost 4 bases to trimming and J lost 3 bases, with 10 bases between them. Per the germline V gene, CDR1 is SGHNT and CDR2 is YYREEE (reference sequence). CDR3 sequence reads: CASSLKGDTEAFF. The CDR3 bases are TGTGCCAGCAGCCTAAAGGGAGACACTGAAGCTTTCTTT.

This clonotype was found many times. This chain joins TRBV5-1 and TRBJ1-4; D remains ambiguous. The germline V gene encodes CDR1 SGHRS and CDR2 YFSETQ. The germline V and J ends were trimmed by 0 bases and 8 bases, with 14 bases remaining between them. The CDR3 is 15 amino acids. This CDR3 is CASSLARVLGEKLFF. The CDR3 coding sequence is TGCGCCAGCAGCTTGGCGCGGGTCTTGGGGGAAAAACTGTTTTTT.

Comments on this clonotype: This clone may be a read error of a much larger clone one base away. The chain employs TRBV6-6 and TRBJ2-7, with 9 bases lining up with TRBD2. The germline CDR1 and CDR2 sequences are MNHNY and SVGAGI (reference sequence). CDR3 length equals 14 residues. With V trimmed by 5 bases and J by 3 bases, 5 bases remained unmatched. Written as DNA, the CDR3 is TGTGCCAGCAGTACGAGACTAGCGGACTACGAGCAGTACTTC. Its translation is CASSTRLADYEQYF.

This clonotype was found many times. The V and J genes are TRBV28 and TRBJ2-2; 15 nucleotides line up with TRBD2. Germline CDR1 is MDHEN and CDR2 is SYDVKM. There are 18 residues in the CDR3. Trimming took 6 bases from V and 5 from J; bases not matched to a gene: 10. The CDR3 DNA reads as TGTGCCAGCAGACCACCGGGACTAGCGGGAGGATGGACCGGGGAGCTGTTTTTT. Translation gives CASRPPGLAGGWTGELFF. The full variable domain, in which reference TRBV28 and TRBJ2-2 provide the parts outside the CDR3, is DVKVTQSSRYLVKRTGEKVFLECVQDMDHENMFWYRQDPGLGLRLIYFSYDVKMKEKGDIPEGYSVSREKKERFSLILESASTNQTSMYLCASRPPGLAGGWTGELFFGEGSRLTVL.

This clonotype has a count of ten or more. The chain carries TRBV20-1 and TRBJ1-5; D perhaps matches TRBD1 (6 bases). This CDR3 has 15 amino acids. Deletions cut 1 base from V and 7 bases from J, with 17 bases between. Per the germline V gene, CDR1 is DFQATT and CDR2 is SNEGSKA (reference sequence). CDR3 loop: CSARVGGVRGQPQHF. DNA of the CDR3: TGCAGTGCTAGAGTCGGGGGGGTTAGGGGGCAGCCCCAGCATTTT.

The J gene is TRBJ2-7, the V gene TRBV7-2; possibly TRBD2 for D (5 bases). V was trimmed by 5 bases and J by 2 bases, leaving 10 bases between them. Per germline, CDR1 SGHTA and CDR2 FQGNSA. The CDR3 contains 13 residues. CDR3 residues: CASSVAGAYEQYF. The CDR3 bases are TGTGCCAGCAGCGTGGCCGGGGCCTACGAGCAGTACTTC.

This clonotype was observed at least ten times. The J gene is TRBJ2-3, the V gene TRBV29-1, with D unclear. Between the trimmed V and J ends, which lost 2 bases and 14 bases, there was a span of 11 bases. The CDR3 extends over 10 amino acids. Germline CDR1 and CDR2: SQVTM and ANQGSEA. CDR3 amino acids: CSVEPLSRYF. The CDR3 coding sequence is TGCAGCGTTGAACCGTTATCTAGGTATTTT.

By share of the sample, this clonotype is medium-sized. Here the CDR3 DNA reads TGCGCCAGCAGCTTGGATCCAGGGAGCTCCTACGAGCAGTACTTC. Protein sequence: CASSLDPGSSYEQYF. This chain connects TRBV5-1 to TRBJ2-7; the D call may be TRBD1 or TRBD2 (5 bases each). V gave up 0 bases and J gave up 0 bases, with 10 bases separating them. This CDR3 has 15 amino acids. Per the germline V gene, CDR1 is SGHRS and CDR2 is YFSETQ.